This passage covers 6 T cell receptor beta chains from one sample sequenced in a study of post-analysis software for immune sequencing data (dated by TCRdb to the mid-2010s). Library construction relied on PCR. The instrument given in TCRdb is Illumina HiSeq 2500. Unique molecular identifiers were incorporated into TCR beta cDNA libraries to reduce PCR and sequencing biases. In TCRdb, the public reads were trimmed at Q25 with fastp and aligned with MiXCR, with productive beta chains retained. Records with the same CDR3 protein are collapsed into one entry carrying the most frequent genes and DNA. The sample yields about 500,000 distinct CDR3 sequences; roughly 45% were counted once. The biggest ten clones account for around an eighth of the sample. Overall results and qualifications from the work: Roughly 5 TRBV segments, including TRBV5-6, TRBV5-1 and TRBV20-1, were significantly more frequent in patients than controls.

No antigens are known for them. The material sequenced was blood. The receptors come from a girl between 10 and 17 years old with multiple sclerosis.

This chain joins TRBV20-1 and TRBJ1-1; maybe TRBD1 (5 bases). Deletions cut 6 bases from V and 5 bases from J, with 13 bases between. The CDR3 length is 12 residues. Looked up from germline, CDR1 is DFQATT and CDR2 is SNEGSKA (reference sequence). CDR3 loop: CSAGDPETEAFF. CDR3 in DNA: TGCAGTGCAGGGGACCCCGAGACTGAAGCTTTCTTT.

CDR3: CASREVPTYNEQFF. Here the CDR3 DNA reads TGTGCCAGCAGGGAGGTTCCCACGTACAATGAGCAGTTCTTC. The chain is built from TRBV2 and TRBJ2-1; D perhaps matches TRBD2 (5 bases). The germline gives CDR1 SNHLY, CDR2 FYNNEI. CDR3 length: 14 amino acids. The V and J ends lost 6 bases and 4 bases respectively, with 13 bases between them.

In its sample, this clonotype was seen many times. The chain has TRBV6-1 and TRBJ1-2; 7 bases are a match to TRBD1. CDR3 length: 14 residues. Germline trimming cut 3 bases from V and 2 bases from J; bases unmatched to any gene: 3. Germline V lookup: CDR1 MNHNS, CDR2 SASEGT. CDR3 sequence: CASSEIQGNYGYTF. CDR3 nucleotides: TGTGCCAGCAGTGAGATACAGGGGAACTATGGCTACACCTTC.

This clonotype has a handful of counts. The gene calls are TRBV2 and TRBJ2-1; maybe TRBD1 (7 bases). Germline-derived CDR1 and CDR2 are SNHLY and FYNNEI. This CDR3 region has 16 residues. The V and J ends lost 3 bases and 2 bases respectively, with 14 bases between them. The CDR3 reads CASSEWGDRTYNEQFF. CDR3 bases: TGTGCCAGCAGTGAGTGGGGGGACAGAACCTACAATGAGCAGTTCTTC.

This clonotype occurred a few times. The chain's CDR3 is CASRGGQRTAYEQYF. DNA for the CDR3: TGTGCCAGCAGGGGGGGACAGCGAACCGCCTACGAGCAGTACTTC. V is TRBV12-3 or TRBV12-4 and J is TRBJ2-7; possible D gene TRBD1, 7 bases. The CDR3 loop spans 15 amino acids. The germline V and J ends were trimmed by 6 bases and 2 bases, with 17 bases remaining between them.

The chain recombines TRBV5-1 with TRBJ1-2; possibly TRBD1 for D (6 bases). The CDR3 runs to 15 residues. Trimming took off 4 bases at V and 4 bases at J, with 17 bases between the two ends. Germline CDR1 and CDR2: SGHRS and YFSETQ. The DNA for the CDR3 is TGCGCCAGCAGCCTACAGGACAGAAGGTCCTATGGCTACACCTTC. This sequence encodes CASSLQDRRSYGYTF. Together with reference TRBV5-1 and TRBJ1-2, the CDR3 gives the full variable domain: KAGVTQTPRYLIKTRGQQVTLSCSPISGHRSVSWYQQTPGQGLQFLFEYFSETQRNKGNFPGRFSGRQFSNSRSEMNVSTLELGDSALYLCASSLQDRRSYGYTFGSGTRLTVV.